This T cell receptor (beta chain) was sequenced in a study of tumor-infiltrating lymphocytes in primary liver carcinoma. Study-level background: Surgical resection treated primary liver carcinoma in the patients. Whole-study findings and limits: Whereas tumor region pairs overlapped more, tumor-adjacent and tumor-blood pairs overlapped less. The study found a significantly higher top-250-clone fraction in tumors than in blood (p = 0.039).

Starting material of 400 to 600 ng total RNA yielded TCR beta cDNA via a constant-region primer. Each TCR beta library was derived from three nested multiplex PCR rounds that employed slightly modified ARM-PCR. Forward primers for TRBV1-TRBV30 and a C-beta reverse primer served the first two PCR rounds, at roughly 10 cycles each. TCRdb re-analysed the multiplex PCR reads in MiXCR, keeping a single row per CDR3 protein. The table shows around 170,000 distinct CDR3 sequences, with less than 65% occurring only once. Points on this clonotype: Its antigen is not known. The junction departs from germline at one end; a sequencing error may be responsible.

For blood RNA, unsorted whole blood served as the source, and germline DNA was extracted too. Roughly 4.3 milliliters of peripheral blood were collected before surgery. This CDR3 contains 15 residues. CDR1 and CDR2 from the germline V gene are SQVTM and ANQGSEA. The source is a man aged 35 to 55 with primary liver carcinoma and hepatitis B virus infection. The chain couples TRBV29-1 to TRBJ2-1; tentatively, D is TRBD1 (5 bases). The sequenced sample was peripheral blood. For the CDR3, the DNA is TGCAGCGTGGGGCCTCCTCCCAGCTCATACAATGTGCAGTCCTTC. Translated, it gives CSVGPPPSSYNVQSF.